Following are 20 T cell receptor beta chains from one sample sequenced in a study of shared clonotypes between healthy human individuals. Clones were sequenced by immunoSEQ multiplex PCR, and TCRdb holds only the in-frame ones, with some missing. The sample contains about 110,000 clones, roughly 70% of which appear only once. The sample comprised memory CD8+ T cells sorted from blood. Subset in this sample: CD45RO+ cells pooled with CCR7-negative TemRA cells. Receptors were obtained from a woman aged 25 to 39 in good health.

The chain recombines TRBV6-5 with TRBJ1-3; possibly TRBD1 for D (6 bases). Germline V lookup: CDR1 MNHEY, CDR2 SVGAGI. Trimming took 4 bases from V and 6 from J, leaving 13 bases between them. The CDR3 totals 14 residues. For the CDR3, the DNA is TGTGCCAGCAGTTCCCGTTACAGGGAAAACACCATATATTTT. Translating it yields CASSSRYRENTIYF.

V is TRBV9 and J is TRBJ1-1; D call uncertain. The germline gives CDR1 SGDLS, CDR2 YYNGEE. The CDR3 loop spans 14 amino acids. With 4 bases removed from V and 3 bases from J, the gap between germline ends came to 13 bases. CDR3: CASSLSWGDTEAFF. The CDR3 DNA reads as TGTGCCAGCAGCCTCTCATGGGGTGACACTGAAGCTTTCTTT.

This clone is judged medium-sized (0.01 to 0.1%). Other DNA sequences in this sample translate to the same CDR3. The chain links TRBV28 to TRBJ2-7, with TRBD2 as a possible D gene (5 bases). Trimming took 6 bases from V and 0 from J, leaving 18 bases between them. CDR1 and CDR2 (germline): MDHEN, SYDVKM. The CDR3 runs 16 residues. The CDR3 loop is CASRMRTSHSSYEQYF. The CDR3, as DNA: TGTGCCAGCAGAATGAGGACTTCCCATTCCTCCTACGAGCAGTACTTC.

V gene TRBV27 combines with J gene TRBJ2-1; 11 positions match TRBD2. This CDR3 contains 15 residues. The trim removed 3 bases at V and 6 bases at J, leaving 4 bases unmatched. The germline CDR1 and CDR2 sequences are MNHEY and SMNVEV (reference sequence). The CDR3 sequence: CASSFRLAGINEQFF. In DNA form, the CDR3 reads TGTGCCAGCAGTTTCAGACTAGCGGGAATCAATGAGCAGTTCTTC.

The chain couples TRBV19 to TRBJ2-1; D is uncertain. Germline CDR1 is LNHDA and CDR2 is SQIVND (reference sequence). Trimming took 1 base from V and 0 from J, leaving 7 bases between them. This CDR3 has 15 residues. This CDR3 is CASSIVGYSYNEQFF. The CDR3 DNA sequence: TGTGCCAGTAGTATAGTTGGCTACTCCTACAATGAGCAGTTCTTC.

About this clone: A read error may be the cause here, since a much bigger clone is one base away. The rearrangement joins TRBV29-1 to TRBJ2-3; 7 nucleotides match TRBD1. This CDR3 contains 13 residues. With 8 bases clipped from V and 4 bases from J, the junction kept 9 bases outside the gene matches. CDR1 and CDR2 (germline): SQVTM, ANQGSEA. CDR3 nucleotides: TGCAGCACATCGACAGGGCTAGCAGATACGCAGTATTTT. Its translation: CSTSTGLADTQYF.

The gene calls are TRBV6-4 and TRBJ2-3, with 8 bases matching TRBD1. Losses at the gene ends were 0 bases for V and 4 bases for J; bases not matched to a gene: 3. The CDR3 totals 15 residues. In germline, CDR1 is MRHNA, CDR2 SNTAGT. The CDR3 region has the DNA TGTGCCAGCAGTGACTCTTCAGGGGGCCCAGATACGCAGTATTTT. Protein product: CASSDSSGGPDTQYF.

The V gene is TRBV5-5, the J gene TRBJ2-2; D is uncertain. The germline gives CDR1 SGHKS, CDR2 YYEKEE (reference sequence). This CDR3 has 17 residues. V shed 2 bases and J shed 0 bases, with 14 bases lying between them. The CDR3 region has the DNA TGTGCCAGCAGCTTCCTGTTGCGGTTCGCGAACACCGGGGAGCTGTTTTTT. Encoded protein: CASSFLLRFANTGELFF.

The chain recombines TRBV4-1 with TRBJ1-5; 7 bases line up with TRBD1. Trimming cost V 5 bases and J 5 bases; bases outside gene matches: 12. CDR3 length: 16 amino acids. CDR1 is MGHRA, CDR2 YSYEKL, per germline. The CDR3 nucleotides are TGCGCCAGCAGCGGACCAACAGGGGACATCTATCAGCCCCAGCATTTT. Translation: CASSGPTGDIYQPQHF.

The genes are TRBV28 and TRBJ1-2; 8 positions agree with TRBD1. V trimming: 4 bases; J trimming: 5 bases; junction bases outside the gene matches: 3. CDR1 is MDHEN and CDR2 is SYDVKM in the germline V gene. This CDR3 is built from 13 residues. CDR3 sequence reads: CASSSGGAYGYTF. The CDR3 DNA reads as TGTGCCAGCAGTTCAGGGGGCGCATATGGCTACACCTTC.

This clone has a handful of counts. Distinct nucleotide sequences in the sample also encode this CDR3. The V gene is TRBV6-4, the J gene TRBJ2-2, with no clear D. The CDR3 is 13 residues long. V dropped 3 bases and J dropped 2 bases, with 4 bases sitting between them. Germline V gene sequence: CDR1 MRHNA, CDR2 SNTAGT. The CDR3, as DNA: TGTGCCAGCAGTGAAGGCAACACCGGGGAGCTGTTTTTT. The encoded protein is CASSEGNTGELFF.

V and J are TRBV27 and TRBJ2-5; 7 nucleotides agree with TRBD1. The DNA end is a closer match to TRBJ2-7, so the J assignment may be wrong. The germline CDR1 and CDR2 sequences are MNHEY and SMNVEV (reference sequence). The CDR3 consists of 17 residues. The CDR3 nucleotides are TGTGCCAGCAGTTTATTACCCATGGGACAGCGTACCTACGAGCAGTACTTC. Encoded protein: CASSLLPMGQRTYEQYF.

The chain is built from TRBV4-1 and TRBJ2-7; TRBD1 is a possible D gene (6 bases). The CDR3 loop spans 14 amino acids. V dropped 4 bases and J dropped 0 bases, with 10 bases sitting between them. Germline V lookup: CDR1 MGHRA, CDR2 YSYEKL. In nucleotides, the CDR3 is TGCGCCAGCAGCCGTGGACAGCTCTCCTACGAGCAGTACTTC. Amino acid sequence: CASSRGQLSYEQYF.

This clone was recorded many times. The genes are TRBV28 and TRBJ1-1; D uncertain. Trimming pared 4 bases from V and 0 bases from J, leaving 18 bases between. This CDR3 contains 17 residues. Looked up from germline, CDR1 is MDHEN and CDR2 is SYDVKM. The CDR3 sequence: CASSSIQASQMNTEAFF. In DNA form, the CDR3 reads TGTGCCAGCAGTTCGATTCAGGCGTCCCAGATGAACACTGAAGCTTTCTTT.

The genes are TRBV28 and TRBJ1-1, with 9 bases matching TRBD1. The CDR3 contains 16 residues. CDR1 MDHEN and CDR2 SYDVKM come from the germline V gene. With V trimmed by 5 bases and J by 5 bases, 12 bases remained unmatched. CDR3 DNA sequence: TGTGCCAGCAGTCCCACGGGACAGGGAGTGGAGACTGAAGCTTTCTTT. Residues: CASSPTGQGVETEAFF.

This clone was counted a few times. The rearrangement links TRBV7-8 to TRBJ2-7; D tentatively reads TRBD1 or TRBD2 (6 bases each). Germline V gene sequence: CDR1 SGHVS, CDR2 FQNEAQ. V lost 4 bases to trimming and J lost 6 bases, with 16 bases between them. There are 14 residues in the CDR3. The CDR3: CASSSRGGRVEQYF. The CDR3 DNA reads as TGTGCCAGCAGCTCCCGTGGGGGGCGTGTCGAGCAGTACTTC.

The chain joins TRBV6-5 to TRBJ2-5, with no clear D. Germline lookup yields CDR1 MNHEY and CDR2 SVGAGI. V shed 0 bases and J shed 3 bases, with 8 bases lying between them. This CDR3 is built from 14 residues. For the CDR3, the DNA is TGTGCCAGCAGTTACTCTAGGGTAGAAGAGACCCAGTACTTC. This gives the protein CASSYSRVEETQYF.

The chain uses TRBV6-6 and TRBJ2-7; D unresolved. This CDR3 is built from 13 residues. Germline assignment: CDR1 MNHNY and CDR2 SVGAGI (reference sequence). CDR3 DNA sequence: TGTGCCAGCAGTTCCAGTATTTACGATGGCCCGAGTGTC. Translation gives CASSSSIYDGPSV.

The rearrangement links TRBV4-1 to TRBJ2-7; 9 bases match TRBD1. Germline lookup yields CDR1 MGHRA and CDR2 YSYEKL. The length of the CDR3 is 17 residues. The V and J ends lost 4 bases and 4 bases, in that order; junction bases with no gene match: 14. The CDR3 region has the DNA TGCGCCAGCAGCCCCAAGGGAAACAGGGGGCAAGGGTACGAGCAGTACTTC. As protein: CASSPKGNRGQGYEQYF.

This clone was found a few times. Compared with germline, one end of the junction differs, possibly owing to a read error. The CDR3 here is CASEAAAGNTIYF. The CDR3 nucleotides are TGTGCCAGCGAGGCAGCCGCTGGGAACACCATATATTTT. J is TRBJ1-3 and V is TRBV6-1; no firm D call. Germline V gene lookup returns CDR1 MNHNS and CDR2 SASEGT. This CDR3 region has 13 residues.